These 15 T cell receptor beta chains were sequenced from one sample in a study of metastatic and nonmetastatic thyroid tumors. MiXCR was used by TCRdb to re-call the PCR reads. The sample shows roughly 36,000 clones, 9.5% to 14% of them seen only once. Treatment of any kind had been given to no patient before thyroid surgery. Material: blood. The source of these receptors is a female donor with papillary thyroid cancer or a benign thyroid nodule (not recorded which). Some clones in this sample may be carry-over from other donors' samples.

This clone appeared many times. The chain carries TRBV11-1 and TRBJ1-4; D is possibly TRBD1 (5 bases). The ends were cut back, 5 bases at V and 4 bases at J, with 14 bases in the middle. The CDR3 has 15 residues. Germline V lookup: CDR1 SGHAT, CDR2 FQDESV (reference sequence). The CDR3 region is CASSPRDGHNEKLFF. CDR3 nucleotides: TGTGCCAGCAGCCCCCGGGACGGGCATAATGAAAAACTGTTTTTT.

This clone was detected ten times or more. J is TRBJ2-7 and V is TRBV5-1; D might be TRBD2 (7 bases). V lost 3 bases to trimming and J lost 2 bases, with 18 bases between them. CDR3 length equals 16 residues. The V gene's germline CDR1 is SGHRS and CDR2 YFSETQ. Here the CDR3 DNA reads TGCGCCAGCAGCTCCCCCGGGGGGCGGGGTGCCTACGAGCAGTACTTC. Translated: CASSSPGGRGAYEQYF. Full variable domain (rest looked up from reference TRBV5-1 and TRBJ2-7): KAGVTQTPRYLIKTRGQQVTLSCSPISGHRSVSWYQQTPGQGLQFLFEYFSETQRNKGNFPGRFSGRQFSNSRSEMNVSTLELGDSALYLCASSSPGGRGAYEQYFGPGTRLTVT.

This clone was seen at least ten times. The rearrangement links TRBV5-1 to TRBJ2-2; 7 bases line up with TRBD2. Germline loops: CDR1 SGHRS, CDR2 YFSETQ. This CDR3 has 14 residues. The CDR3 coding sequence is TGCGCTACGAAAGGACTAGGAGGGACCGGGGAGCTGTTTTTT. Protein sequence: CATKGLGGTGELFF. The full variable domain, with the rest looked up from reference TRBV5-1 and TRBJ2-2, is KAGVTQTPRYLIKTRGQQVTLSCSPISGHRSVSWYQQTPGQGLQFLFEYFSETQRNKGNFPGRFSGRQFSNSRSEMNVSTLELGDSALYLCATKGLGGTGELFFGEGSRLTVL.

This clone was recorded at least ten times. The chain employs TRBV28 and TRBJ1-2; 11 bases match TRBD1. Trimming took 6 bases from V and 3 from J; bases not matched to a gene: 3. The CDR3 has 14 residues. Germline V gene sequence: CDR1 MDHEN, CDR2 SYDVKM. The DNA for the CDR3 is TGTGCCAGCAGAGGACAGGGGGCTGACTATGGCTACACCTTC. Protein product: CASRGQGADYGYTF.

In regard to this clone: One base away lies a much larger clone, so this may be a sequencing read error. The chain carries TRBV3-1 and TRBJ2-2; tentative D call: TRBD2 (6 bases). V was clipped by 1 base and J by 5 bases, with 14 bases between them. There are 16 residues in the CDR3. Germline CDR1 and CDR2: LGHDT and YNNKEL (reference sequence). The chain's CDR3 is CASSQGRGGPTGELFF. CDR3 nucleotide sequence: TGTGCCAGCAGCCAAGGTAGGGGAGGCCCTACCGGGGAGCTGTTTTTT.

This clone was counted at least ten times. This same CDR3 is encoded by further DNA sequences in the sample. The chain has TRBV12-3 or TRBV12-4 and TRBJ1-2; 9 nucleotides match TRBD1. The CDR3 covers 15 residues. The junction had 13 bases not matched to a gene; V was cut back by 6 bases and J by 8 bases. The CDR3 DNA reads TGTGCCAGCAGACCATTTAGGGACAGGGTGGTAGGCTACACCTTC. It specifies CASRPFRDRVVGYTF.

This chain uses TRBV6-2 or TRBV6-3 with TRBJ2-1, with TRBD2 as a possible D gene (6 bases). Trimming took off 0 bases at V and 3 bases at J, with 27 bases between the two ends. Germline loops: CDR1 MNHEY, CDR2 SVGEGT. There are 21 residues in the CDR3. CDR3 sequence: CASSYSGDWESRVQVYNEQFF. CDR3 DNA: TGTGCCAGCAGTTACTCTGGGGACTGGGAGTCGAGGGTGCAGGTCTACAATGAGCAGTTCTTC.

This clone was counted at least ten times. The V and J genes are TRBV2 and TRBJ2-2; perhaps TRBD2 as D (5 bases). This CDR3 is 15 amino acids long. Per the germline V gene, CDR1 is SNHLY and CDR2 is FYNNEI. Trimming pared 7 bases from V and 6 bases from J, leaving 18 bases between. The DNA for the CDR3 is TGTGCCAGCACCCCCCGTGCGGGTTGGGCCGGGGAGCTGTTTTTT. As protein: CASTPRAGWAGELFF.

The chain is built from TRBV5-1 and TRBJ2-2; 13 positions agree with TRBD2. The germline V gene encodes CDR1 SGHRS and CDR2 YFSETQ. This CDR3 has 18 amino acids. V shed 4 bases, J shed 8 bases, and the junction held 14 bases outside the gene matches. CDR3 residues: CASSDRLAGGPVGGELFF. In DNA form, the CDR3 reads TGCGCCAGCAGCGACCGACTAGCGGGGGGCCCTGTTGGTGGGGAGCTGTTTTTT. Together with reference TRBV5-1 and TRBJ2-2, the CDR3 gives the full variable domain: KAGVTQTPRYLIKTRGQQVTLSCSPISGHRSVSWYQQTPGQGLQFLFEYFSETQRNKGNFPGRFSGRQFSNSRSEMNVSTLELGDSALYLCASSDRLAGGPVGGELFFGEGSRLTVL.

This clone was recorded many times. Distinct nucleotide sequences in the sample also encode this CDR3. This rearrangement joins TRBV20-1 to TRBJ2-7; 9 positions agree with TRBD1. The germline V gene encodes CDR1 DFQATT and CDR2 SNEGSKA (reference sequence). The CDR3 runs 16 residues. With 0 bases clipped from V and 7 bases from J, the junction kept 13 bases outside the gene matches. The CDR3 DNA reads TGCAGTGCTAGAGAGAGGGAAGGGCACAGGGGGCATGAGCAGTACTTC. Its translation: CSAREREGHRGHEQYF.

At least ten counts were recorded for this clone. V is TRBV11-2 and J is TRBJ1-1; D gene ambiguous. The CDR3 contains 15 residues. Trimming stripped 1 base from V and 0 bases from J, with 9 bases between. Germline V CDR1 and CDR2: SGHAT, FQNNGV. As DNA, the CDR3 is TGTGCCAGCAGCTTAGTATTGGGTTTGAACACTGAAGCTTTCTTT. Its translation: CASSLVLGLNTEAFF. Supplemented by reference TRBV11-2 and TRBJ1-1, the full variable domain reads EAGVAQSPRYKIIEKRQSVAFWCNPISGHATLYWYQQILGQGPKLLIQFQNNGVVDDSQLPKDRFSAERLKGVDSTLKIQPAKLEDSAVYLCASSLVLGLNTEAFFGQGTRLTVV.

The chain couples TRBV5-1 to TRBJ1-4; a weak D match, TRBD1 (6 bases). V lost 4 bases and J lost 7, with 14 bases in between. The CDR3 sequence is 14 residues long. The germline CDR1 and CDR2 sequences are SGHRS and YFSETQ. The CDR3, as DNA: TGCGCCAGCAGCCCCAGGGGTTCGGGTGAAAAACTGTTTTTT. It specifies CASSPRGSGEKLFF.

This clone appeared many times. The chain links TRBV7-6 to TRBJ1-5; no definite D call. The CDR3 spans 17 residues. Germline V CDR1 and CDR2: SGHVS, FNYEAQ. Trimming left V 1 base short and J 0 bases short, with 13 bases between. CDR3 coding DNA: TGTGCCAGCAGCTTAGGGTCAGCCATAGATAGCAATCAGCCCCAGCATTTT. This encodes CASSLGSAIDSNQPQHF. The full variable domain, completed using reference TRBV7-6 and TRBJ1-5, is GAGVSQSPRYKVTKRGQDVALRCDPISGHVSLYWYRQALGQGPEFLTYFNYEAQQDKSGLPNDRFSAERPEGSISTLTIQRTEQRDSAMYRCASSLGSAIDSNQPQHFGDGTRLSIL.

This clone is labeled medium-sized. CDR3 protein: CASSPNPTGDGYTF. CDR3 DNA sequence: TGTGCCAGCAGCCCAAACCCGACAGGGGATGGCTACACCTTC. This chain connects TRBV6-1 to TRBJ1-2, with 8 bases fitting TRBD1. This CDR3 region has 14 residues. Looked up from germline, CDR1 is MNHNS and CDR2 is SASEGT. With V trimmed by 6 bases and J by 6 bases, 9 bases remained unmatched.

On this clone: One end of the junction is discordant with germline, which a read error may explain. The V and J genes are TRBV7-2 and TRBJ2-7; the D call may be TRBD1 or TRBD2 (5 bases each). This CDR3 is 15 amino acids long. CDR1 SGHTA and CDR2 FQGNSA come from the germline V gene. The chain's CDR3 is CASSLYRDGSYEQYF. The CDR3 DNA reads as TGTGCCAGTAGCTTATACCGGGACGGTTCCTACGAGCAGTACTTC.